This T cell receptor beta chain was sequenced in a study of shared clonotypes between healthy human individuals. Whole-study results and caveats: A handful of donors showed sharing of about 4.7% of naive CD4 clonotypes. Sequencing depth was expected to influence donor clonotype sharing.

TCRdb's copy holds only in-frame clones and misses some; the assay was immunoSEQ multiplex PCR. Of under 300,000 clones in the sample, 50% to 80% were seen once. V lost 1 base and J 3 bases, leaving 10 bases between the germline ends. The CDR3 sequence is 14 residues long. CDR1 is SQVTM and CDR2 is ANQGSEA in the germline V gene. With respect to this clone: Its antigen is unidentified.

Sequenced: memory CD4+ T cells sorted from blood. Subset meaning: CD45RA-negative fraction. The V call is TRBV29-1, the J call TRBJ1-5; D is possibly TRBD1 (6 bases). The receptor was derived from a man aged 25-45 years in good health. CDR3 region: CSVEVGGANQPQHF. The DNA for the CDR3 is TGCAGCGTTGAAGTCGGGGGGGCCAATCAGCCCCAGCATTTT.